A selection of T cell receptor beta chains follows, all from one sample in a study of cytomegalovirus exposure and HLA in healthy donors. This table comes from immunoSEQ multiplex PCR, and its TCRdb copy is limited to in-frame clones, with some not included. The table lists some 180,000 clones, roughly 80% of them singletons, with roughly 3.1% in the top ten. Specimen: PBMCs. These receptors were taken from a man aged 40-49 years in good health and CMV-seropositive. Both conserved end residues are trimmed from each CDR3. The order of the fields is V gene, J gene, clone size, CDR3 protein. Clone size is stated in some rows and not others, as once, few, many or a class when expanded.

TRBV4-1	TRBJ2-5	NA	ASSQRFKGAGETQY
TRBV7-9	TRBJ2-7	NA	ASSTIGQRGSNTYEQY
TRBV2	TRBJ1-1	NA	ASRASWNTEAF
TRBV27	TRBJ2-7	NA	ASSYSGAYEQY
TRBV7-3	TRBJ2-3	once	ASSTGQNSDTQY
TRBV7-9	TRBJ2-7	once	SSSLGGQADTHEQY
TRBV4-2	TRBJ2-1	once	ASSHPSGDNEQF
TRBV5-1	TRBJ1-5	NA	ASSLEGYQGQVYSNQPQH
TRBV19	TRBJ1-4	few	ASSLNPDATNEKLF
TRBV10-3	TRBJ2-1	NA	AISKLAGDLNEQF
TRBV28	TRBJ1-4	NA	ASRLRGTNEKLF
TRBV4-1	TRBJ2-1	NA	ASSQGRAGGPGNEQF
TRBV19	TRBJ2-3	NA	ASATGTRHTDTQY
TRBV7-2	TRBJ2-7	NA	ASSFGRSGYEQY
TRBV10-3	TRBJ2-1	NA	AISSPGEVYNEQF
TRBV7-9	TRBJ1-3	NA	ARKNRGSSGNTIY
TRBV4-1	TRBJ1-2	NA	ASSQVGTGAYGYT
TRBV19	TRBJ1-5	few	ASSMLDRADQPQH
TRBV6-6	TRBJ2-3	NA	ASRRTGVADTQY
TRBV11-2	TRBJ1-6	NA	ASSLGTGSPIFSPLH
TRBV7-2	TRBJ2-1	NA	ASSLSPTSHEQF
TRBV6-1	TRBJ1-1	NA	ASSTDSFLGAF
TRBV11-2	TRBJ1-1	NA	ASSSLGQLNTEAF
TRBV9	TRBJ2-1	NA	ASSVIPAGPYNEQF
TRBV6-1	TRBJ2-7	NA	ASSWPGSYEQY
TRBV25-1	TRBJ1-4	NA	ASSVGQGNLNEKLF
TRBV7-8	TRBJ1-2	NA	ASSLGQNYGYT
TRBV15	TRBJ1-5	NA	ATSPSMFDQPQH
TRBV6-6	TRBJ1-2	once	ASSADTGYT
TRBV6-1	TRBJ2-1	NA	ASREGALYNEQF